The 20 T cell receptor beta chains below were found in one sample sequenced in a study of shared clonotypes between healthy human individuals. The naive CD8 fraction comprised CD45RO-negative cells positively selected for CCR7 and excluded terminally differentiated effector memory CD45RA+ cells. Using immunoSEQ multiplex PCR, the repertoire was profiled, and TCRdb retains in-frame clones only, with some absent. The table includes about 2.1 million clones, around 95% detected once. Material for sequencing was naive CD8+ T cells from PBMCs. The receptors were sampled from a man aged 18 to 29 in good health. Some clones in this sample may be carry-over from other donors' samples.

V is TRBV27 and J is TRBJ1-1; TRBD1 might be the D (5 bases). Trimming cost V 8 bases and J 4 bases, with 17 bases left between them. Looked up from germline, CDR1 is MNHEY and CDR2 is SMNVEV (reference sequence). CDR3 length: 14 amino acids. The CDR3 loop reads CASGPTEAGTEAFF. CDR3 in DNA: TGTGCCAGCGGACCGACAGAGGCTGGCACTGAAGCTTTCTTT.

This chain links TRBV9 with TRBJ1-2, with D perhaps TRBD1 (5 bases). Germline CDR1 SGDLS, CDR2 YYNGEE. Trimming stripped 0 bases from V and 6 bases from J, with 18 bases between. CDR3 length equals 16 residues. CDR3: CASSVGDPGIGDGYTF. As DNA, the CDR3 is TGTGCCAGCAGCGTAGGCGACCCAGGGATAGGGGATGGCTACACCTTC.

On this clone itself: This sample includes further DNA sequences coding for the same CDR3. V usage is TRBV27 and J usage is TRBJ1-1; D is unclear. The CDR3 runs 14 residues. Germline lookup yields CDR1 MNHEY and CDR2 SMNVEV (reference sequence). The V and J ends lost 3 bases and 0 bases respectively, with 8 bases between them. CDR3 in amino acids: CASSFGGLNTEAFF. The CDR3 region has the DNA TGTGCCAGCAGTTTTGGAGGGCTGAACACTGAAGCTTTCTTT.

The chain uses TRBV27 and TRBJ2-5, with D uncertain. CDR1 is MNHEY and CDR2 is SMNVEV in the germline V gene (reference sequence). This CDR3 region has 14 residues. V lost 1 base to trimming and J lost 0 bases, with 6 bases between them. The CDR3 DNA reads TGTGCCAGCAGTTTATTTAACAACCAAGAGACCCAGTACTTC. This gives the protein CASSLFNNQETQYF.

The chain links TRBV27 to TRBJ2-1; weak D call: TRBD1 (6 bases). CDR3 size: 16 residues. Germline CDR1 is MNHEY and CDR2 is SMNVEV (reference sequence). V was clipped by 5 bases and J by 6 bases, with 20 bases between them. CDR3 sequence: CASSPSQGPQTNEQFF. CDR3 DNA: TGTGCCAGCAGTCCGTCACAGGGCCCCCAGACCAATGAGCAGTTCTTC.

The rearrangement links TRBV7-6 to TRBJ2-7; perhaps TRBD1 as D (7 bases). This CDR3 comprises 16 residues. CDR1 is SGHVS and CDR2 is FNYEAQ in the germline V gene. V dropped 5 bases and J dropped 6 bases, with 23 bases sitting between them. CDR3 sequence: CASSVTGDFFFGEQYF. The DNA of the CDR3 is TGTGCCAGCAGCGTAACAGGGGACTTTTTTTTTGGCGAGCAGTACTTC.

The CDR3 sequence is CSVDRTGSNYGYTF. Written as DNA, the CDR3 is TGCAGCGTTGACAGGACAGGTTCCAACTATGGCTACACCTTC. The rearrangement joins TRBV29-1 to TRBJ1-2; TRBD1 matches at 7 bases. V lost 3 bases to trimming and J lost 2 bases; unmatched junction nucleotides: 6. The CDR3 spans 14 residues. Germline V gene sequence: CDR1 SQVTM, CDR2 ANQGSEA.

Comments on this clone: The same CDR3 arises from other DNA sequences in this sample as well. This chain's CDR3 is CASSLAVGEQFF. In nucleotides, the CDR3 is TGTGCCAGCAGCTTAGCGGTAGGGGAGCAGTTCTTC. The chain carries TRBV7-9 and TRBJ2-1; D remains unclear. The CDR3 consists of 12 residues. From germline, CDR1 is SEHNR and CDR2 FQNEAQ (reference sequence). Trimming left V 0 bases short and J 10 bases short, with 7 bases between. Together with reference TRBV7-9 and TRBJ2-1, the CDR3 gives the full variable domain: DTGVSQNPRHKITKRGQNVTFRCDPISEHNRLYWYRQTLGQGPEFLTYFQNEAQLEKSRLLSDRFSAERPKGSFSTLEIQRTEQGDSAMYLCASSLAVGEQFFGPGTRLTVL.

The chain joins TRBV16 to TRBJ2-7; 7 nucleotides align to TRBD1. V lost 0 bases and J lost 4; bases outside the gene matches: 9. This CDR3 comprises 16 residues. The germline V gene encodes CDR1 KGHSY and CDR2 FQNENV. CDR3 in DNA: TGTGCCAGCAGCCAATCAACTCTGACAGGGTTATACGAGCAGTACTTC. Encoded protein: CASSQSTLTGLYEQYF.

The chain combines TRBV5-6 with TRBJ2-7; D might be TRBD1 or TRBD2, each matching 5 bases. The CDR3 loop spans 17 amino acids. The germline V and J ends were trimmed by 3 bases and 5 bases, with 24 bases remaining between them. CDR1 SGHDT and CDR2 YYEEEE come from the germline V gene. For the CDR3, the DNA is TGTGCCAGCAGCTCGGCCCCCGCAGGGAGAGAAGGGAACGAGCAGTACTTC. This sequence encodes CASSSAPAGREGNEQYF.

In DNA, the CDR3 is TGTGCCAGCAGTAAGAGCGGGAGGCAAGAGACCCAGTACTTC. Translating gives CASSKSGRQETQYF. The gene calls are TRBV6-1 and TRBJ2-5; TRBD2 matches at 9 bases. The V gene end was trimmed by 5 bases and the J gene end by 2 bases; junction bases not matched to a gene: 3. The germline CDR1 and CDR2 sequences are MNHNS and SASEGT. The CDR3 has 14 amino acids.

V is TRBV7-9 and J is TRBJ2-3, with D maybe TRBD1 (7 bases). The CDR3 totals 16 residues. Trimming cost V 4 bases and J 2 bases, with 16 bases left between them. In germline, CDR1 is SEHNR, CDR2 FQNEAQ (reference sequence). Here the CDR3 DNA reads TGTGCCAGCAGCTCCGCGGGCGGGACAGACACAGATACGCAGTATTTT. Protein: CASSSAGGTDTDTQYF.

This rearrangement joins TRBV18 to TRBJ2-1, with TRBD2 matching over 12 bases. CDR1 and CDR2 (germline): KGHSH, LQKENI. This CDR3 region has 16 residues. V dropped 3 bases and J dropped 5; count of bases not matched to a gene: 5. DNA of the CDR3: TGTGCCAGCTCACCCCCGGGGACTAGCGGGCACAATGAGCAGTTCTTC. This translates into CASSPPGTSGHNEQFF.

This clone was detected once. This chain links TRBV19 with TRBJ2-7; 9 nucleotides agree with TRBD2. Unmatched junction bases numbered 4, after V lost 10 bases and J lost 0 bases. From germline, CDR1 is LNHDA and CDR2 SQIVND (reference sequence). The CDR3 is 13 amino acids. The CDR3 spells CATTSGSSYEQYF. Written as DNA, the CDR3 is TGTGCCACAACTAGCGGGTCCTCCTACGAGCAGTACTTC.

The CDR3 reads CASSGVGAYEQYF. The DNA of the CDR3 is TGTGCCAGCAGTGGCGTCGGGGCCTACGAGCAGTACTTC. This chain uses TRBV25-1 with TRBJ2-7; D is perhaps TRBD2 (5 bases). CDR1 is MGHDK and CDR2 is SYGVNS in the germline V gene. Trimming left V 4 bases short and J 2 bases short, with 9 bases between. This CDR3 comprises 13 residues.

This clone was detected once. The rearrangement uses TRBV11-2 and TRBJ2-7; D tentatively fits TRBD1 or TRBD2 (5 bases each). Germline lookup yields CDR1 SGHAT and CDR2 FQNNGV. This CDR3 region has 11 residues. The chain's CDR3 is CERGQIYEQYF. In DNA, the CDR3 is TGTGAACGGGGCCAGATCTACGAGCAGTACTTC.

This chain links TRBV9 with TRBJ2-7; TRBD1 matches 10 bases. From germline, CDR1 is SGDLS and CDR2 YYNGEE. V was clipped by 0 bases and J by 4 bases; unmatched bases: 7. The CDR3 runs to 16 residues. CDR3 sequence: CASSVDFGTGEYEQYF. The CDR3 DNA is TGTGCCAGCAGCGTAGATTTTGGGACAGGGGAGTACGAGCAGTACTTC.

This chain links TRBV5-1 with TRBJ2-1; TRBD2 agrees at 13 bases. The germline gives CDR1 SGHRS, CDR2 YFSETQ. V lost 4 bases and J lost 7; bases outside the gene matches: 11. The CDR3 runs to 17 residues. The CDR3 loop reads CASSDGLAGVHKNEQFF. The CDR3 nucleotides read TGCGCCAGCAGCGACGGACTAGCGGGAGTTCACAAGAATGAGCAGTTCTTC.

This chain joins TRBV9 and TRBJ2-2; 7 nucleotides agree with TRBD2. Germline values: CDR1 SGDLS, CDR2 YYNGEE. The CDR3 length is 16 residues. After removal of 2 bases from V and 3 bases from J, the junction contained 7 bases not matched to a gene. The CDR3 reads CASSVSRAGDTGELFF. The CDR3 region has the DNA TGTGCCAGCAGCGTTAGTAGGGCGGGAGACACCGGGGAGCTGTTTTTT.

The CDR3 is CASSPTGASTDTQYF. Written as DNA, the CDR3 is TGTGCCAGCAGTCCGACAGGGGCTAGCACAGATACGCAGTATTTT. This chain joins TRBV2 and TRBJ2-3, with 8 bases matching TRBD1. The V gene end was trimmed by 5 bases and the J gene end by 0 bases; junction bases not matched to a gene: 4. The CDR3 runs to 15 residues. The germline V gene encodes CDR1 SNHLY and CDR2 FYNNEI.